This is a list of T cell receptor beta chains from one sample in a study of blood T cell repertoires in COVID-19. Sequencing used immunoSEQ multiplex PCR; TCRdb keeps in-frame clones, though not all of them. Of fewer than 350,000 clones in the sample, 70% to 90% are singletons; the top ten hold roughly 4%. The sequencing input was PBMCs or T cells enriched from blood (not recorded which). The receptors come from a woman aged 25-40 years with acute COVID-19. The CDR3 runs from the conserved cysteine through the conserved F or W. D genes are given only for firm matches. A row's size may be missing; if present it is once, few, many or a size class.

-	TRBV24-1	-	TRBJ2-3	TGTGCCATTTCCCCCAGGGCAGATACGCAGTATTTT	CAISPRADTQYF
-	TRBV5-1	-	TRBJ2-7	TGCGCCAGCAGCCCGTCGACTACTACCTACGAGCAGTACTTC	CASSPSTTTYEQYF
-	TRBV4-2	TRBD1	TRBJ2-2	TGTGCCAGCAGCCAAGTCGGACAGGGGAACACCGGGGAGCTGTTTTTT	CASSQVGQGNTGELFF
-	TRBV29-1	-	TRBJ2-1	TGCAGCTCCGGAGCAGCCCTCAATGAGCAGTTCTTC	CSSGAALNEQFF
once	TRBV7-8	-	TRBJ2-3	TGTGCCAGCAGCCCTAGTGGGGAGGGCACAGATACGCAGTATTTT	CASSPSGEGTDTQYF
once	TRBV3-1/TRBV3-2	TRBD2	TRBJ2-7	TGTGCCAGCAGCCAACCGGGACTAGGAAACTACGAGCAGTACTTC	CASSQPGLGNYEQYF
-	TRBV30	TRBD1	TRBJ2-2	TGTGCCTGGACCAATAGACAGGGAAGCGGGGAGCTGTTTTTT	CAWTNRQGSGELFF
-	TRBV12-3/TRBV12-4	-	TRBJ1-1	TGTGCCAGCACCCTAGGGAACACTGAAGCTTTCTTT	CASTLGNTEAFF
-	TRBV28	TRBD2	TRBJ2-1	TGTGCCAGCAGTTTAACCGGGACTAGCGGGATGGGTGAGCAGTTCTTC	CASSLTGTSGMGEQFF
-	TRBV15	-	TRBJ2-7	TGTGCCACCAGCAGAATCGGGACTTTAACCCACGAGCAGTACTTC	CATSRIGTLTHEQYF
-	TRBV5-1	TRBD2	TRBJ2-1	TGCGCCAGCAGCTTCCTACCGGGAGGTGGCAATGAGCAGTTCTTC	CASSFLPGGGNEQFF
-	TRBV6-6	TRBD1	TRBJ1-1	TGTGCCAGCACCGGACAGGCCAGGAACACTGAAGCTTTCTTT	CASTGQARNTEAFF
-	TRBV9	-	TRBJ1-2	TGTGCCAGCAGCGTTGAACGGTACTATGGCTACACCTTC	CASSVERYYGYTF
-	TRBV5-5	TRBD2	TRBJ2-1	TGTGCCAGCAGCCTCTGGGGAGGGTACAATGAGCAGTTCTTC	CASSLWGGYNEQFF
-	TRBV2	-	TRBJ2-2	TGTGCCAGCAGTGGGGCCCTCGCGAACACCGGGGAGCTGTTTTTT	CASSGALANTGELFF
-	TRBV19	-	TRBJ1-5	TGTGCCAGTAGTACAAATGACAGCCCCAATCAGCCCCAGCATTTT	CASSTNDSPNQPQHF
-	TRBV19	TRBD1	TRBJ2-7	TGTGCCAGTAGTCAGGACAGGGTAACGGACGAGCAGTACTTC	CASSQDRVTDEQYF
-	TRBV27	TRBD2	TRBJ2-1	TGTGCCAGCAGTTTAAGGGGCGCGACTAGCGGGAGGTATGAGCAGTTCTTC	CASSLRGATSGRYEQFF
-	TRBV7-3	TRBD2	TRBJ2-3	TGTGCCAGCAGCTCTAGCGGGAGCCGCCTGGATACGCAGTATTTT	CASSSSGSRLDTQYF
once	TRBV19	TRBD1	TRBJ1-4	TGTGCCAGTGAGCGAGGGACAGCCGGCGAAAAACTGTTTTTT	CASERGTAGEKLFF
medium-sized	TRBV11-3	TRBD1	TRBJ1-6	TGTGCCAGCAGCCCCCGTCTACCGGACAGGGGGTTTTCCTATAATTCACCCCTCCACTTT	CASSPRLPDRGFSYNSPLHF
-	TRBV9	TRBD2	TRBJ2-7	TGTGCCAGCAGTTTAGCGGGGAGCTACGAGCAGTACTTC	CASSLAGSYEQYF
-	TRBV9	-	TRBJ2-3	TGTGCCAGCAGCGTAGGTGATAGCGGCCACACAGATACGCAGTATTTT	CASSVGDSGHTDTQYF
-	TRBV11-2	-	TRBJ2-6	TGTGCCAGCAGCACGATAGGCGGTCCTACTTCTGGGGCCAACGTCCTGACTTTC	CASSTIGGPTSGANVLTF
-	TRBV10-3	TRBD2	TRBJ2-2	TGTGCCACCGGGAGCGGGATGAACACCGGGGAGCTGTTTTTT	CATGSGMNTGELFF
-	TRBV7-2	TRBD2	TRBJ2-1	TGTGCCAGCAGCGGGACTAGCGGGAATTACAATGAGCAGTTCTTC	CASSGTSGNYNEQFF